The rows below give T cell receptor beta chains drawn from one sample of a study of blood T cell repertoires in COVID-19. Sequencing used immunoSEQ multiplex PCR; TCRdb keeps in-frame clones, though not all of them. Of tens of thousands of clones in the sample, about 82% were seen once. The sample comprised peripheral blood. All receptors come from a man aged 80 or over with active COVID-19. Both conserved end residues are part of each CDR3. The order of the fields is J gene, V gene, CDR3 protein.

j_call: TRBJ1-2
v_call: TRBV28
cdr3_aa: CASSRQGSTGYTF

j_call: TRBJ1-4
v_call: TRBV10-1
cdr3_aa: CASLGGNEKLFF

j_call: TRBJ2-1
v_call: TRBV6-5
cdr3_aa: CASSPLAGGFNEQFF

j_call: TRBJ1-3
v_call: TRBV28
cdr3_aa: CASSLNPRGGFVGNTIYF

j_call: TRBJ2-1
v_call: TRBV19
cdr3_aa: CASSIGIAGNEQFF

j_call: TRBJ1-1
v_call: TRBV13
cdr3_aa: CASSFGGGGEAFF

j_call: TRBJ2-5
v_call: TRBV6-1
cdr3_aa: CASSEAYRETQYF

j_call: TRBJ1-5
v_call: TRBV10-3
cdr3_aa: CAISPGLPNQPQHF

j_call: TRBJ2-1
v_call: TRBV9
cdr3_aa: CASSAPGTRLYNEQFF

j_call: TRBJ1-2
v_call: TRBV7-2
cdr3_aa: CASSSGSNYGYTF

j_call: TRBJ1-2
v_call: TRBV4-1
cdr3_aa: CASNPGHFREGYTF

j_call: TRBJ2-5
v_call: TRBV7-9
cdr3_aa: CASSPVAGGETQYF

j_call: TRBJ2-4
v_call: TRBV28
cdr3_aa: CASRSSRGRLDIQYF

j_call: TRBJ2-7
v_call: TRBV18
cdr3_aa: CASSPGTSGAYEQYF

j_call: TRBJ1-5
v_call: TRBV4-3
cdr3_aa: CASSQGGATPQHF

j_call: TRBJ1-2
v_call: TRBV9
cdr3_aa: CASSDVRAYGYTF

j_call: TRBJ1-1
v_call: TRBV7-9
cdr3_aa: CASSPRYGGMNTEAFF

j_call: TRBJ1-1
v_call: TRBV7-9
cdr3_aa: CASSLQRVTEAFF

j_call: TRBJ2-7
v_call: TRBV5-1
cdr3_aa: CASSYRQGIVYEQYF

j_call: TRBJ2-7
v_call: TRBV29-1
cdr3_aa: CSVAPTGSSYEQYF

j_call: TRBJ1-2
v_call: TRBV5-1
cdr3_aa: CASSVTGSGPNYGYTF

j_call: TRBJ1-1
v_call: TRBV15
cdr3_aa: CATSTQGADTEAFF

j_call: TRBJ2-7
v_call: TRBV3-1/TRBV3-2
cdr3_aa: CASSQGRLEIYEQYF

j_call: TRBJ2-1
v_call: TRBV2
cdr3_aa: CAIDPRLAGGPGEQFF

j_call: TRBJ1-3
v_call: TRBV7-8
cdr3_aa: CASSLPRVSGNTIYF

j_call: TRBJ2-6
v_call: TRBV28
cdr3_aa: CASRLAGSGANVLTF